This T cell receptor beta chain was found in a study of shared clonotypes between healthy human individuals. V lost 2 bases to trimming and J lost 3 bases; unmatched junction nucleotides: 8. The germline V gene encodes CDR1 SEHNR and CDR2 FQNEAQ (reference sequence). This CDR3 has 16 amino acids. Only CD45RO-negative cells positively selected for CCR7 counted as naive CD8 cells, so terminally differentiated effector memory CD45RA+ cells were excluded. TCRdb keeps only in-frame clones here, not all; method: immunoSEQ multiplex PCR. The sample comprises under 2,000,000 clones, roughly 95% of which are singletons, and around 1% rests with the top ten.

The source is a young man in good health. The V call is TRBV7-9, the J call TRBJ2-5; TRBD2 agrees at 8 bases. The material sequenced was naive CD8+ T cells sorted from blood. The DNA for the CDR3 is TGTGCCAGCAGCTTACCAGCGGGGGACTTCGAAGAGACCCAGTACTTC. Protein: CASSLPAGDFEETQYF.